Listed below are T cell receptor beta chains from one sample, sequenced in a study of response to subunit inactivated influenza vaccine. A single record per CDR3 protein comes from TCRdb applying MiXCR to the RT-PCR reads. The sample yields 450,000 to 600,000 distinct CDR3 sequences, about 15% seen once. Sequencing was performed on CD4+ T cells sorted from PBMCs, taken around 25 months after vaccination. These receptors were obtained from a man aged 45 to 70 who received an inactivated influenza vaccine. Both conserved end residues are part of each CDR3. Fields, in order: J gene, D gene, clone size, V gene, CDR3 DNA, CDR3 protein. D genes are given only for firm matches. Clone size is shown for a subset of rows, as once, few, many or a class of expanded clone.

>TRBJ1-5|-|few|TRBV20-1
TGCAGTGCTAGCCCAGCAAGCAATCAGCCCCAGCATTTT
CSASPASNQPQHF
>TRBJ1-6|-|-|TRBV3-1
TGTGCCAGCACCGGGGGAAGGAAGAATTCACCCCTCCACTTT
CASTGGRKNSPLHF
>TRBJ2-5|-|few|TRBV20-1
TGCAGTGCTAGTGGTGGTCTGGATGTAGCGGTCAACCAAGAGACCCAGTACTTC
CSASGGLDVAVNQETQYF
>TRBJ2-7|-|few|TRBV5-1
TGCGCCAGCAGCTTGTTCCGGGGCGTGGGCGAGCAGTACTTC
CASSLFRGVGEQYF
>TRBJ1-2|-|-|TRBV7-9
TGTGCCAGCAGCTTCCCGTGGGAGGGCTATGGCTACACCTTC
CASSFPWEGYGYTF
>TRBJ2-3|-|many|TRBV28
TGTGGGGCTCAGGGCAGGGTTTCAGATACGCAGTATTTT
CGAQGRVSDTQYF
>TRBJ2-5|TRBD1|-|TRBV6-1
TGTGCCAGCAGTGAAGTCCCGTCCAGGGGGGAGACCCAGTACTTC
CASSEVPSRGETQYF
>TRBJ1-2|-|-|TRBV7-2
TGTGCCAGCAGCCCCCAAAACCTTTATGGCTACACCTTC
CASSPQNLYGYTF
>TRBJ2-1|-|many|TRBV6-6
TGTGCCAGCAGTTACAATGAGCAGTTCTTC
CASSYNEQFF
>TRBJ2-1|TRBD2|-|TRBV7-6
TGTGCCAGCAGCTTACCGACTAGCGGGGGAATTTGGAATGAGCAGTTCTTC
CASSLPTSGGIWNEQFF
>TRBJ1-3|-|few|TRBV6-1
TGTGCCAGCAGTGCCGGGTCCTACTCTGGAAACACCATATATTTT
CASSAGSYSGNTIYF
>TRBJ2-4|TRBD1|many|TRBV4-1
TGCGCCAGCAGCCAACCGGGACAGGATGGCATTCAGTACTTC
CASSQPGQDGIQYF
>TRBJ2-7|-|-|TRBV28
TGTGCCAGCAGATCCCGGGGGGCTTCCTACGAGCAGTACTTC
CASRSRGASYEQYF
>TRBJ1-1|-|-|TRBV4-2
TGTGCCAGCAGCCAGGGAGTAGGCATGGCGTCCATCGAAGCTTTCTTT
CASSQGVGMASIEAFF
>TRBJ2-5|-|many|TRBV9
TGTGCCAGCAGCGTTTCTACCGGGTGGGAGGAGACCCAGTACTTC
CASSVSTGWEETQYF
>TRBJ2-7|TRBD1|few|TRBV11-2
TGTGCCAGCAGCTTTGGACACTCAGGGGGCTACGAGCAGTACTTC
CASSFGHSGGYEQYF
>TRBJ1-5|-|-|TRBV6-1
TGTGCCAGCACCATGGGACTGACCAATCAGCCCCAGCATTTT
CASTMGLTNQPQHF
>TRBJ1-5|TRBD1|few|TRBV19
TGTGCCAGTATCGGACGACAGGGCCTGCCCCAGCATTTT
CASIGRQGLPQHF